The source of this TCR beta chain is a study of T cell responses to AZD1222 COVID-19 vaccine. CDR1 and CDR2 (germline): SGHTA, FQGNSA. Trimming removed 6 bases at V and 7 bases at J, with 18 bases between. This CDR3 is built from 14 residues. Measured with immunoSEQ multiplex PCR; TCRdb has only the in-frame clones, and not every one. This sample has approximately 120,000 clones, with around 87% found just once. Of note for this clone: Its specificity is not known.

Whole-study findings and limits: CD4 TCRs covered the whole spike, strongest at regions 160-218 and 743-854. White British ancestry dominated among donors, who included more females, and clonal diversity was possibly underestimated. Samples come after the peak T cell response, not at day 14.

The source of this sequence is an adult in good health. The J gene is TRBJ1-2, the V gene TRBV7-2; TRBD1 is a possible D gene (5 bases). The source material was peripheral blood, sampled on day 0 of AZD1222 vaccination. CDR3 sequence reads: CASSLGRVGGGYTF. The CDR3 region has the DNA TGTGCCAGCAGTCTAGGCAGGGTGGGGGGTGGCTACACCTTC.